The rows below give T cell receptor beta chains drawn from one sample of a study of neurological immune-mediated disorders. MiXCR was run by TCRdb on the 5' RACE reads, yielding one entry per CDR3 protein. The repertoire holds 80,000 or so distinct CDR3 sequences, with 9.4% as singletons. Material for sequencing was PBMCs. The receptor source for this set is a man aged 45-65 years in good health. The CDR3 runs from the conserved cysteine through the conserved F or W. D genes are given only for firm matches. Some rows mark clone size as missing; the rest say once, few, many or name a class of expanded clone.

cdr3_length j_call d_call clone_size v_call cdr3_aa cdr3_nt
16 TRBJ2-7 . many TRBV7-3 CASSLTGIGRGHEQYF TGTGCCAGCAGCTTAACGGGAATCGGCAGGGGCCACGAGCAGTACTTC
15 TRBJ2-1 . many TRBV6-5 CASSPMRSSYNEQFF TGTGCCAGCAGCCCTATGCGGAGCTCCTACAATGAGCAGTTCTTC
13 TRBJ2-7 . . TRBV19 CASSLDTYYEQYF TGTGCCAGTAGTCTCGACACCTACTACGAGCAGTACTTC
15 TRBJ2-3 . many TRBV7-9 CASFQAGSSTDTQYF TGTGCCAGCTTCCAGGCGGGCTCCTCCACAGATACGCAGTATTTT
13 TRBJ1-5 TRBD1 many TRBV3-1 CASSSTGLQPQHF TGTGCCAGCAGCTCGACAGGGCTTCAGCCCCAGCATTTT
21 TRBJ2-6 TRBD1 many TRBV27 CASSPAARGTGGFPGANVLTF TGTGCCAGCAGTCCGGCCGCCCGCGGGACAGGGGGTTTTCCTGGGGCCAACGTCCTGACTTTC
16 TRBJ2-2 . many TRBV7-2 CASSLVGGGNTGELFF TGTGCCAGCAGCTTAGTTGGAGGGGGAAACACCGGGGAGCTGTTTTTT
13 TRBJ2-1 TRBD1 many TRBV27 CASSRTGGYEQFF TGTGCCAGCAGCCGGACAGGGGGCTATGAGCAGTTCTTC
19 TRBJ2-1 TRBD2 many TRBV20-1 CSAREPGTSTRGGDNEQFF TGCAGTGCTAGAGAGCCAGGGACTAGCACAAGAGGTGGGGACAATGAGCAGTTCTTC
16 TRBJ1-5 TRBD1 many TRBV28 CASTFPRTGISQPQHF TGTGCCAGCACCTTCCCCAGGACAGGGATAAGTCAGCCCCAGCATTTT
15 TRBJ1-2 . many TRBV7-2 CASSNTVTGIYGYTF TGTGCCAGCAGCAATACCGTGACAGGCATCTATGGCTACACCTTC
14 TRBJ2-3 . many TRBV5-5 CASSPPGVTDTQYF TGTGCCAGCAGCCCCCCAGGGGTCACAGATACGCAGTATTTT
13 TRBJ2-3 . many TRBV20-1 CSARAGVWDTQYF TGCAGTGCTAGAGCCGGAGTCTGGGATACGCAGTATTTT
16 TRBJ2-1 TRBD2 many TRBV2 CASSGASGSEVNEQFF TGTGCCAGCAGTGGGGCTAGCGGGAGTGAGGTCAATGAGCAGTTCTTC
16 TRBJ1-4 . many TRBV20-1 CSAIDSNRGTNEKLFF TGCAGTGCTATCGACAGTAATCGGGGTACTAATGAAAAACTGTTTTTT
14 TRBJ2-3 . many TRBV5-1 CASSLGLAHDTQYF TGCGCCAGCAGCTTGGGTCTAGCCCACGATACGCAGTATTTT
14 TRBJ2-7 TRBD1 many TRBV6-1 CASSETGDFYEQYF TGTGCCAGCAGTGAGACAGGGGACTTCTACGAGCAGTACTTC
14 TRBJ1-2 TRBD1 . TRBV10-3 CAISERQGAAGYTF TGTGCCATCAGTGAGAGGCAGGGGGCAGCTGGCTACACCTTC